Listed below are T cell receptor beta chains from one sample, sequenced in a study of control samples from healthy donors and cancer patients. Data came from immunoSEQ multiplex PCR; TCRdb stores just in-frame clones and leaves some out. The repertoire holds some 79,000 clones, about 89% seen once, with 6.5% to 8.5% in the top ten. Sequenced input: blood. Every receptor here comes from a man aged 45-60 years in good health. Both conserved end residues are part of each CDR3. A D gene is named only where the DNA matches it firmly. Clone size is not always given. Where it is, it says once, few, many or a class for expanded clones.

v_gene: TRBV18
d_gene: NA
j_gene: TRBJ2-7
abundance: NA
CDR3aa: CASSPRPSYEQYF
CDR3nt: TGTGCCAGCTCACCACGCCCCTCCTACGAGCAGTACTTC

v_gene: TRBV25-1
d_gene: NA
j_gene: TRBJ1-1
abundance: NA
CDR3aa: CASRGVGDTEAFF
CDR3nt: TGTGCCAGCAGGGGTGTGGGGGACACTGAAGCTTTCTTT

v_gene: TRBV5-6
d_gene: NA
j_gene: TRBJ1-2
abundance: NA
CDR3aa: CASSSSGRLNYGYTF
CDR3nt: TGTGCCAGCAGCAGCTCCGGACGGCTAAACTATGGCTACACCTTC

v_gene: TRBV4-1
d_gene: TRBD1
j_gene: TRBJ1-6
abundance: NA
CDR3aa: CASSQHRGPIARPPLHF
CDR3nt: TGCGCCAGCAGCCAGCACAGGGGGCCCATCGCACGGCCACCCCTCCACTTT

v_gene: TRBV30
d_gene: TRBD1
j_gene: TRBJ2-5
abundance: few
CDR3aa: CAWSTDRGKETQYF
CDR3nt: TGTGCCTGGAGCACCGACAGGGGGAAGGAGACCCAGTACTTC

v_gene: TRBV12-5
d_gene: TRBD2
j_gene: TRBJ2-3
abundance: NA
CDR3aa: CASGLGGLVRDTQYF
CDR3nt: TGTGCTAGTGGTTTGGGGGGACTAGTTCGAGATACGCAGTATTTT

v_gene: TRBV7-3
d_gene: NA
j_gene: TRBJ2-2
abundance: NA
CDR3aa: CASSPRGSLGTGELFF
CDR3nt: TGTGCCAGCAGCCCAAGGGGTAGTCTTGGTACCGGGGAGCTGTTTTTT

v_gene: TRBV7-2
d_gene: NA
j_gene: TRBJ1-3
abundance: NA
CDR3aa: CASSFQVGGNTIYF
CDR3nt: TGTGCCAGCAGCTTCCAAGTTGGGGGAAACACCATATATTTT

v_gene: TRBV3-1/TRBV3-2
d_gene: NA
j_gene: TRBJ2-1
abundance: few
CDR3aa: CASSQGTGPYNEQFF
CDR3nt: TGTGCCAGCAGCCAAGGAACAGGGCCCTACAATGAGCAGTTCTTC

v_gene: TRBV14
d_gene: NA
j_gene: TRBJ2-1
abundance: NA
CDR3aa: CASSHVIGLDPYNEQFF
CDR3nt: TGTGCCAGCAGCCATGTTATTGGTTTGGATCCATACAATGAGCAGTTCTTC

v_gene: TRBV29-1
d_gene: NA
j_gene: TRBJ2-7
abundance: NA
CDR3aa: CSVGGTGDYEQYF
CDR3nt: TGCAGCGTTGGTGGGACTGGGGACTACGAGCAGTACTTC

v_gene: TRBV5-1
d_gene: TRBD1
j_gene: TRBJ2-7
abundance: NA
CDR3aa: CASSLAQGNYEQYF
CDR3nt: TGCGCCAGCAGCTTGGCACAGGGGAACTACGAGCAGTACTTC

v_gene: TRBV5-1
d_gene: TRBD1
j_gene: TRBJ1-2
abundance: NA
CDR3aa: CASSLGGTGGRGYTF
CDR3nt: TGCGCCAGCAGCTTGGGTGGGACAGGAGGACGAGGCTACACCTTC

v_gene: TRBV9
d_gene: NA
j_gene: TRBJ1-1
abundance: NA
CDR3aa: CASSVGGRTNTEAFF
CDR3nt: TGTGCCAGCAGCGTAGGAGGACGGACGAACACTGAAGCTTTCTTT

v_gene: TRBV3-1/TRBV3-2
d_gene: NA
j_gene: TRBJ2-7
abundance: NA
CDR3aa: CASSQEGYEQYF
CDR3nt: TGTGCCAGCAGCCAAGAGGGTTACGAGCAGTACTTC

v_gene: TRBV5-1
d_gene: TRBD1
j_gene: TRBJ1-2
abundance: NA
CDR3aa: CASSLTGGFNYGYTF
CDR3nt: TGCGCCAGCAGCTTAACAGGGGGCTTCAACTATGGCTACACCTTC

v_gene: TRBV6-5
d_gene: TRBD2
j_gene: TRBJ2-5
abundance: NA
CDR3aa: CASSYSMTSEETQYF
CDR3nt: TGTGCCAGCAGTTACTCGATGACTAGCGAAGAGACCCAGTACTTC

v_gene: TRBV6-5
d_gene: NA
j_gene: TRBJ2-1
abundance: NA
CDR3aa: CASSYSTATKQFF
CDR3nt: TGTGCCAGCAGTTACTCGACAGCCACCAAGCAGTTCTTC

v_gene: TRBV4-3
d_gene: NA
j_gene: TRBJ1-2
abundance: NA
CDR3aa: CASSQGGGNYGYTF
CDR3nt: TGCGCCAGCAGCCAGGGGGGGGGTAACTATGGCTACACCTTC

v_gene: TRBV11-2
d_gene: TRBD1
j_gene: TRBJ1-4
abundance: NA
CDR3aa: CASSSNRGRPNEKLFF
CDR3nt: TGTGCCAGCAGCTCAAACAGGGGGCGGCCTAATGAAAAACTGTTTTTT

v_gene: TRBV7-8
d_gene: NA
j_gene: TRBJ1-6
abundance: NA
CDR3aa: CASSSRQPSNSPLHF
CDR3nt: TGTGCCAGCAGCTCCCGACAGCCGTCTAATTCACCCCTCCACTTT

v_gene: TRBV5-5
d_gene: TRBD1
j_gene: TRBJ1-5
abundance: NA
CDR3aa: CASSYRDRDQPQHF
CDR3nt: TGTGCCAGCAGCTACCGGGACAGGGATCAGCCCCAGCATTTT

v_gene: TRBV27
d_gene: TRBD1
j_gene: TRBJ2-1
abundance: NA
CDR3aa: CASSLVRGEQFF
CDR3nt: TGTGCCAGCAGTTTAGTCAGGGGGGAGCAGTTCTTC

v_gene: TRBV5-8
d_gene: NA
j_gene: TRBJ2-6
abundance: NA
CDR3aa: CASSSGSISGANVLTF
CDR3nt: TGTGCCAGCAGCTCCGGGTCAATCTCTGGGGCCAACGTCCTGACTTTC

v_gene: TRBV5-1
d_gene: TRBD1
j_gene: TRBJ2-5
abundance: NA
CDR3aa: CASSPGDSWQTQYF
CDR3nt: TGCGCCAGCAGCCCCGGGGACAGCTGGCAGACCCAGTACTTC

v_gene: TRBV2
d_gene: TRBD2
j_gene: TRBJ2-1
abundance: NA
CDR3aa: CASRPASGGSPLGNEQFF
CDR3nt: TGTGCCAGCAGGCCCGCTAGCGGGGGCTCCCCTCTAGGGAATGAGCAGTTCTTC

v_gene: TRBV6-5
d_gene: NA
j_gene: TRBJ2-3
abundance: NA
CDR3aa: CASSKIGPTDTQYF
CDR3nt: TGTGCCAGCAGTAAAATAGGTCCCACAGATACGCAGTATTTT

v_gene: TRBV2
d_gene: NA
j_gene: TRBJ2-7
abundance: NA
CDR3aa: CASNGAFTYEQYF
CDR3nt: TGTGCCAGCAACGGGGCATTTACCTACGAGCAGTACTTC

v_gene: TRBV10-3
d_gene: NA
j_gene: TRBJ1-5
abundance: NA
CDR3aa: CAISEGDGNQPQHF
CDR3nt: TGTGCCATCAGTGAGGGGGACGGTAATCAGCCCCAGCATTTT

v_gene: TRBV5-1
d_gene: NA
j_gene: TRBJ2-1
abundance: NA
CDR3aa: CASSTNLGSQFF
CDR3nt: TGCGCCAGCAGCACAAATTTGGGGTCGCAGTTCTTC

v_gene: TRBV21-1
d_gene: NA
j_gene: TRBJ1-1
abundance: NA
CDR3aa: CASTLGPGLNTEAFF
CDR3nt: TGTGCCAGCACCCTCGGGCCGGGGCTGAACACTGAAGCTTTCTTT

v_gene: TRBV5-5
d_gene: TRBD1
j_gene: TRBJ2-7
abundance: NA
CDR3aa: CASSPGVLGQGYYDEQYF
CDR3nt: TGTGCCAGCAGCCCAGGGGTACTCGGACAGGGGTATTATGACGAGCAGTACTTC

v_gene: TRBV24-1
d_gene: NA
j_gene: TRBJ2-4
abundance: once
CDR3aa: CATSEDFSLAKNIQYF
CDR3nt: TGTGCCACCAGTGAGGATTTCAGCCTAGCCAAAAACATTCAGTACTTC

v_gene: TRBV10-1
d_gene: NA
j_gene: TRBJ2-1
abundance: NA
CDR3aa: CASSSYNEQFF
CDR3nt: TGCGCCAGCAGTTCATACAATGAGCAGTTCTTC

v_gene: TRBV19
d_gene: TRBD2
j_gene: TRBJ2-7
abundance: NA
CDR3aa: CASRARDYSYEQYF
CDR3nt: TGTGCCAGTAGGGCCCGGGACTACTCCTACGAGCAGTACTTC

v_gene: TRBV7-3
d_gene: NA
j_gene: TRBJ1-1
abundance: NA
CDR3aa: CASSRDMNTEAFF
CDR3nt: TGTGCCAGCAGCCGGGACATGAACACTGAAGCTTTCTTT

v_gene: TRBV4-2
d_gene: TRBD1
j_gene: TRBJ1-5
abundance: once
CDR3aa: CASSAYRGPSQPQHF
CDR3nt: TGTGCCAGCAGCGCCTACAGGGGGCCTAGTCAGCCCCAGCATTTT

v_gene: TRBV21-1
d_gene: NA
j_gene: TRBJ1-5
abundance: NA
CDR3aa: CASSKIPVYSNQPQHF
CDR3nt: TGTGCCAGCAGCAAGATCCCAGTTTATAGCAATCAGCCCCAGCATTTT

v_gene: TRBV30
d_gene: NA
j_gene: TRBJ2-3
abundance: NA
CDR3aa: CAWSRDGSTDTQYF
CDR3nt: TGTGCCTGGAGCCGGGATGGTAGCACAGATACGCAGTATTTT

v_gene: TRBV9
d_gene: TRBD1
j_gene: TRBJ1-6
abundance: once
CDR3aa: CASSVGTGPYNSPLHF
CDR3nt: TGTGCCAGCAGCGTTGGGACAGGACCCTATAATTCACCCCTCCACTTT

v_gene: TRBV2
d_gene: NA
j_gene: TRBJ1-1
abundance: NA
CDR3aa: CATLEGGARGYGAEAFF
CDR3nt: TGTGCCACCCTAGAGGGGGGGGCCCGGGGGTATGGCGCTGAAGCTTTCTTT

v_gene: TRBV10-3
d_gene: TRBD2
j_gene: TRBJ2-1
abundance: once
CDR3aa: CAIRPTLSGGAGTYNEQFF
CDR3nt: TGTGCCATCAGGCCGACCCTCAGCGGGGGGGCCGGGACCTACAATGAGCAGTTCTTC

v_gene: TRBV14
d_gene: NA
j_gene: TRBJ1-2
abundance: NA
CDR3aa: CASSQVRSWSYTF
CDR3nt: TGTGCCAGCAGCCAAGTGAGGTCGTGGAGCTACACCTTC

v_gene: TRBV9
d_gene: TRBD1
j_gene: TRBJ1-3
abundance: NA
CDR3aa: CASSPGGGNTIYF
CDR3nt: TGTGCCAGCAGCCCAGGGGGAGGAAACACCATATATTTT

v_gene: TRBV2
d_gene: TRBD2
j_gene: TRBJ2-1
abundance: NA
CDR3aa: CASSEASGSYNEQFF
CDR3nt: TGTGCCAGCAGTGAAGCTAGCGGGTCCTACAATGAGCAGTTCTTC

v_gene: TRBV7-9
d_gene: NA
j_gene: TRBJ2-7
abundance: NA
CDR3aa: CASSLGDGFGDEQYF
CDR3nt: TGTGCCAGCAGCTTGGGGGACGGATTCGGTGACGAGCAGTACTTC

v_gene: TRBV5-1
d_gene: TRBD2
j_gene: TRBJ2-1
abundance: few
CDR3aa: CASSLGSGLAGGYNEQFF
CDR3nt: TGCGCCAGCAGCTTGGGTTCGGGTCTAGCGGGGGGCTACAATGAGCAGTTCTTC

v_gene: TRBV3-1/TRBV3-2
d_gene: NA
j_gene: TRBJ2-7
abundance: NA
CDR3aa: CASSQTVSYEQYF
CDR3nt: TGTGCCAGCAGCCAGACAGTCTCCTACGAGCAGTACTTC